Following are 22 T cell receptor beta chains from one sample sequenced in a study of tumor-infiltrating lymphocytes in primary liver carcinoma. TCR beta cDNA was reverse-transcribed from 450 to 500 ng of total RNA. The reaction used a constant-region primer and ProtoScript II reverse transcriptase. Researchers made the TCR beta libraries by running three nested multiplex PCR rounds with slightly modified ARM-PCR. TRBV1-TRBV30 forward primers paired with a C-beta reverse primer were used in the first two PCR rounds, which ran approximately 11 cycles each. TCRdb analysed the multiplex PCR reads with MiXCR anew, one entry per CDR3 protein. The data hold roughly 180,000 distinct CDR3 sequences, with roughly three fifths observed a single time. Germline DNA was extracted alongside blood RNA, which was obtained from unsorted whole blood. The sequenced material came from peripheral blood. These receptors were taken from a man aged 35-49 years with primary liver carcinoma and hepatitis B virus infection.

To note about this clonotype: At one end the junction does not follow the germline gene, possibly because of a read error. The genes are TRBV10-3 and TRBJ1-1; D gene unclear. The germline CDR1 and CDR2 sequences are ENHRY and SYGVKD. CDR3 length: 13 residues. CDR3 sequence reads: CVIRKTMNTEAFF. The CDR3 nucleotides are TGTGTCATCAGGAAGACCATGAACACTGAAGCTTTCTTT.

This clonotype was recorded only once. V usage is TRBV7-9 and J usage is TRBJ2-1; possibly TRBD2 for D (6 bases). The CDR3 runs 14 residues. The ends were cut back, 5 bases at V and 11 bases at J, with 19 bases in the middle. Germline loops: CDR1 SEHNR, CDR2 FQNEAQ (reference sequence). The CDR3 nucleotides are TGTGCCAGCAGCCCGGGGCGGGAACGAATTAAGCAGTTCTTC. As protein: CASSPGRERIKQFF.

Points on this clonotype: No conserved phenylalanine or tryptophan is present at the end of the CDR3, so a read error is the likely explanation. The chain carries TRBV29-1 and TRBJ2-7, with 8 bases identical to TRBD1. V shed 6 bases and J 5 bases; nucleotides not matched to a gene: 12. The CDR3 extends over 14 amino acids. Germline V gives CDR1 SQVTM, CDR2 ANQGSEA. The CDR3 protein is CSVPTGTGLHEQYL. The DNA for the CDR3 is TGCAGCGTGCCCACCGGGACAGGCCTGCACGAGCAGTACTTA.

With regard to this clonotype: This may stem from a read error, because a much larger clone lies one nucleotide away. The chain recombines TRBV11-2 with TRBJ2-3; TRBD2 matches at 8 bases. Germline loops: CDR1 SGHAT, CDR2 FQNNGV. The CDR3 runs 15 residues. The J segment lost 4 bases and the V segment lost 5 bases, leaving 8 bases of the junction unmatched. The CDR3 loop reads CASSLGGRHADTQYF. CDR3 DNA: TGTGCCAGCAGCCTCGGCGGGAGGCATGCAGATACGCAGTATTTT. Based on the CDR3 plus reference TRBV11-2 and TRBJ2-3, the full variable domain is EAGVAQSPRYKIIEKRQSVAFWCNPISGHATLYWYQQILGQGPKLLIQFQNNGVVDDSQLPKDRFSAERLKGVDSTLKIQPAKLEDSAVYLCASSLGGRHADTQYFGPGTRLTVL.

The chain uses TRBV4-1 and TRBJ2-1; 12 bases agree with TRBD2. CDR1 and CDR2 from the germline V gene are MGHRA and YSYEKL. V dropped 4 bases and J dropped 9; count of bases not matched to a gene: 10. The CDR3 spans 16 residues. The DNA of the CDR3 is TGCGCCAGCAGCCTCCGTGGACTAGCGGGAAGCGGTGAGCAGTTCTTC. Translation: CASSLRGLAGSGEQFF.

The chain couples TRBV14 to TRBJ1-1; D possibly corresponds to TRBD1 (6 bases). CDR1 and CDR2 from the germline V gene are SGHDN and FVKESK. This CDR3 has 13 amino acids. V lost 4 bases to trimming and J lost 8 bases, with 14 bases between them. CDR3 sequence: CASSPRRGGEAFF. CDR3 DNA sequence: TGTGCCAGCAGCCCTCGACGAGGGGGAGAAGCTTTCTTT.

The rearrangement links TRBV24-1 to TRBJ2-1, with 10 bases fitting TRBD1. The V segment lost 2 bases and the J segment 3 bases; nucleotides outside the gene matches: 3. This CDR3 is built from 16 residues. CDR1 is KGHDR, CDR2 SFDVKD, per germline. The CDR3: CATSDWGDRGYNEQFF. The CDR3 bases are TGTGCCACCAGTGATTGGGGGGACAGGGGCTACAATGAGCAGTTCTTC.

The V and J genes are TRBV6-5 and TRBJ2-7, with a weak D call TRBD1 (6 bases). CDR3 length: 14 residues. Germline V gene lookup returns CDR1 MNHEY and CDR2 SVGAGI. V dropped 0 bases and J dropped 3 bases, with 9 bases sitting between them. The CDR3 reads CASSYSTGGYEQYF. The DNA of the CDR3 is TGTGCCAGCAGTTACTCGACAGGCGGCTACGAGCAGTACTTC.

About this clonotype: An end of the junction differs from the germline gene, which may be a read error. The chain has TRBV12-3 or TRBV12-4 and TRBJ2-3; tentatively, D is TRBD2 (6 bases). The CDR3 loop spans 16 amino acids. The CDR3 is CVSSFARGGREDTQYF. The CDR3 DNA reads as TGTGTCAGCAGTTTCGCCCGGGGTGGCCGGGAGGATACGCAGTATTTT.

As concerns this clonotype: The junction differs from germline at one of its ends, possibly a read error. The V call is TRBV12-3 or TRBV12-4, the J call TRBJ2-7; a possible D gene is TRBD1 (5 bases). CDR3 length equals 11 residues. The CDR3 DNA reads TGTGCCAGCAGTTTGGGGCACCTCTATCGGTTC. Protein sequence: CASSLGHLYRF.

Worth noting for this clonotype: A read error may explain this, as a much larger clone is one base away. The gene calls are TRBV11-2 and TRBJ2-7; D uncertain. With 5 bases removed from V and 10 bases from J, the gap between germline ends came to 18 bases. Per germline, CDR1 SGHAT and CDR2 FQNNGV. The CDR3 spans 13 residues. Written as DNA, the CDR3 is TGTGCCAGCAGCACCGCTGGGCCCGCCCTTCAGTACTTC. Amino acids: CASSTAGPALQYF.

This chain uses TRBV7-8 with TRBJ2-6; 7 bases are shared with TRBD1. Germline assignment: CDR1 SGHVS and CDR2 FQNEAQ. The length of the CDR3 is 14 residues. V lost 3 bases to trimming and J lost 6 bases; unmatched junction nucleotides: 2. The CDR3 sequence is CASSLTGKANVLTF. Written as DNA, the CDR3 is TGTGCCAGCAGCTTGACAGGGAAGGCCAACGTCCTGACTTTC.

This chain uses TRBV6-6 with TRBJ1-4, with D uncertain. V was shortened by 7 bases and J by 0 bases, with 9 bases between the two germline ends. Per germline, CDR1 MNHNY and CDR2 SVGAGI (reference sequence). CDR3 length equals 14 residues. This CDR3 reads CASTTISTNEKLFF. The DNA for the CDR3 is TGTGCCAGCACCACGATTTCAACTAATGAAAAACTGTTTTTT.

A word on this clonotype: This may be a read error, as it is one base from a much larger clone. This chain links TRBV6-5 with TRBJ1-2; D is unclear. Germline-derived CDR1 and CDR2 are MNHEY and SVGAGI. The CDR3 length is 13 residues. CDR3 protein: CTSSPRGNYGYTF. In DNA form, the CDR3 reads TGTACCAGCAGTCCCCGCGGTAACTATGGCTACACCTTC.

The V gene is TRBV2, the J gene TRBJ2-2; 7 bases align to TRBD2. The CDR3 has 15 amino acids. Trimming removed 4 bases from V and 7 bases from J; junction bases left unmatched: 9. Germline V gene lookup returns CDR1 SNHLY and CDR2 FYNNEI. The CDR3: CASSGGETSIGELFF. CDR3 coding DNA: TGTGCCAGCAGTGGAGGAGAGACTAGCATCGGGGAGCTGTTTTTT.

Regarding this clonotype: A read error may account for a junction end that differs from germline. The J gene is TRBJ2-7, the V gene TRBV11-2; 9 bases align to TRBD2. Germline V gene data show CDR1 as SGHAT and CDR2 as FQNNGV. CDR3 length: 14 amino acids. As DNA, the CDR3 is TGTGCCAGCAGTCCTAGCGGGAATAGGAACGGGCAGTACTTT. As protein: CASSPSGNRNGQYF. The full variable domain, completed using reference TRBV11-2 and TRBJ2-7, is EAGVAQSPRYKIIEKRQSVAFWCNPISGHATLYWYQQILGQGPKLLIQFQNNGVVDDSQLPKDRFSAERLKGVDSTLKIQPAKLEDSAVYLCASSPSGNRNGQYFGPGTRLTVT.

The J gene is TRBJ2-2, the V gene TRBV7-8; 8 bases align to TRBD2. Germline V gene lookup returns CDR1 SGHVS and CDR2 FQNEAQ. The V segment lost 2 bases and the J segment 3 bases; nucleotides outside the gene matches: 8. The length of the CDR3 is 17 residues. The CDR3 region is CASSLLVSGMHTGELFF. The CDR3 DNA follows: TGTGCCAGCAGCTTACTCGTTAGCGGGATGCACACCGGGGAGCTGTTTTTT.

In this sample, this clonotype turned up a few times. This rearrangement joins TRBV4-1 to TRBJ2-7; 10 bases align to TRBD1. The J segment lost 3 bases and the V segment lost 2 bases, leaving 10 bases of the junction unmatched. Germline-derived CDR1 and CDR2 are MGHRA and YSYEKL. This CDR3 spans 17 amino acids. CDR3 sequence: CASSQTLAGQGNYEQYF. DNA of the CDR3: TGCGCCAGCAGCCAAACCTTGGCGGGACAGGGGAACTACGAGCAGTACTTC.

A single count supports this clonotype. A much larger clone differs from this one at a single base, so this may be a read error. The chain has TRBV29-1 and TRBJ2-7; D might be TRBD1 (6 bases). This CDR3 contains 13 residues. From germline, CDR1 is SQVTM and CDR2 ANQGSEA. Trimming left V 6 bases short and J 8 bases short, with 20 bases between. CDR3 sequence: CSVPSPTGYKQYF. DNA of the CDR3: TGCAGCGTCCCATCACCGACAGGTTACAAGCAGTACTTC.

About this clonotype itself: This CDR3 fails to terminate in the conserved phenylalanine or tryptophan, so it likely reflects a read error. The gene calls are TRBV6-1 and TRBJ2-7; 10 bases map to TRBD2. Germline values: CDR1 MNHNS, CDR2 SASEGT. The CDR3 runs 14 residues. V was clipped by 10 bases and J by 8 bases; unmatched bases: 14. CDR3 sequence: CATPNEASGSKQYS. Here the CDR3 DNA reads TGTGCCACCCCAAATGAGGCTAGCGGGAGCAAGCAGTACTCC.

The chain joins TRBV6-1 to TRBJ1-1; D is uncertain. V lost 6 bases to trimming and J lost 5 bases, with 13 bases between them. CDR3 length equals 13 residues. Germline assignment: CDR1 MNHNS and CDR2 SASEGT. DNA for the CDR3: TGTGCCAGCAGGGGCGCGTTGGGAACTGAAGCTTTCTTT. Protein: CASRGALGTEAFF.

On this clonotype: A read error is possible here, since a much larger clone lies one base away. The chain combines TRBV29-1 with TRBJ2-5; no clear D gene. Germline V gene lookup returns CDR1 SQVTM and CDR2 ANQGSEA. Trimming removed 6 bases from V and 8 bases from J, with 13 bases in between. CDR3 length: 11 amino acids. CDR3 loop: CSVYSLGTQYF. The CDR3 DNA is TGCAGCGTGTACTCCCTTGGTACCCAGTACTTC.